Described below is a single TCR beta chain sequence and its context. This sample is drawn from a study of blood T cell repertoires in COVID-19. As for the study in general: The study drew acute and convalescent COVID-19 samples from the United States, Italy and Spain.

Participants classified as exposed had met a COVID-19 case within 2 weeks before study entry. Produced via immunoSEQ multiplex PCR; TCRdb's table is partial and in-frame only. The sample lists approximately 220,000 clones, around four fifths seen once, with roughly 5% in the top ten. The V end was cut by 0 bases, the J end by 6 bases, with 15 bases between. Germline V gene data show CDR1 as SGHDN and CDR2 as FVKESK. The CDR3 totals 15 residues. The V call is TRBV14, the J call TRBJ2-7, with D unresolved. The sample was PBMCs or T cells enriched from blood (not recorded which). The sequence derives from a woman between 50 and 59 years old who had been exposed to COVID-19. The CDR3 region has the DNA TGTGCCAGCAGCCAAGATCAGTCAGTTACGTGCGAGCAGTACTTC. Amino acid sequence: CASSQDQSVTCEQYF. Together with reference TRBV14 and TRBJ2-7, the CDR3 gives the full variable domain: EAGVTQFPSHSVIEKGQTVTLRCDPISGHDNLYWYRRVMGKEIKFLLHFVKESKQDESGMPNNRFLAERTGGTYSTLKVQPAELEDSGVYFCASSQDQSVTCEQYFGPGTRLTVT.